Listed here are 2 T cell receptor beta chains from one sample, sequenced in a study of T cell repertoires in cytomegalovirus infection. TCRdb fed the reads into MiXCR, producing one record per CDR3 protein. The sample gives a few hundred thousand distinct CDR3 sequences, roughly 20% of which show up once; 15% to 20% is in the top ten. Specimen: CD8+ T cells from PBMCs. These receptors came from a human donor in good health (CMV status not recorded). Some clones in this sample may be carry-over from other donors' samples.

The table lists this clonotype with a few counts. V gene TRBV7-4 combines with J gene TRBJ1-5; D ambiguous. The CDR3 totals 17 residues. V shed 1 base and J shed 4 bases, with 17 bases lying between them. Germline CDR1 SGHVT, CDR2 SQSDAQ. CDR3 DNA sequence: TGTGCCAGCAGCTTAGGGGTTGAGAGGCAGCGTAATCAGCCCCAGCATTTT. Translation: CASSLGVERQRNQPQHF.

To note about this clonotype: A much more abundant neighbour one base away suggests this may be a read error. The chain combines TRBV5-1 with TRBJ1-1; TRBD1 matches at 12 bases. This CDR3 is built from 16 residues. Germline lookup yields CDR1 SGHRS and CDR2 YFSETQ. The CDR3 here is CASGFGTGGLGTEAFF. The CDR3 DNA reads as TGCGCCAGCGGCTTCGGGACAGGGGGCCTGGGCACTGAAGCTTTCTTT.